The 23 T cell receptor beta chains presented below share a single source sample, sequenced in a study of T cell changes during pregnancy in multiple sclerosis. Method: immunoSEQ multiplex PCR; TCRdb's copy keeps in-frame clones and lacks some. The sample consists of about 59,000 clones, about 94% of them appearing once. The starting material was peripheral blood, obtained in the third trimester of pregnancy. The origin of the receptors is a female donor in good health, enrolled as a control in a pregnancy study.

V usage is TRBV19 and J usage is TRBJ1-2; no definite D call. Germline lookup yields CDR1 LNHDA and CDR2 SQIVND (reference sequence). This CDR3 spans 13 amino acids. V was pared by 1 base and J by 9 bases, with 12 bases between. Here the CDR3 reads CASSIGSFRSYTF. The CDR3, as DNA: TGTGCCAGTAGTATAGGAAGCTTCAGGAGCTACACCTTC. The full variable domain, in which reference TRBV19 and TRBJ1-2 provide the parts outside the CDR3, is DGGITQSPKYLFRKEGQNVTLSCEQNLNHDAMYWYRQDPGQGLRLIYYSQIVNDFQKGDIAEGYSVSREKKESFPLTVTSAQKNPTAFYLCASSIGSFRSYTFGSGTRLTVV.

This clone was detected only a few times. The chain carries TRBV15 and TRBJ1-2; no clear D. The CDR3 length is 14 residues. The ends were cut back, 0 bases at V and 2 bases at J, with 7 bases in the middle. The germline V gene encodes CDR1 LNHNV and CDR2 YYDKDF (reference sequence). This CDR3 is CATSRDRGNYGYTF. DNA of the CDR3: TGTGCCACCAGCAGAGATCGAGGGAACTATGGCTACACCTTC.

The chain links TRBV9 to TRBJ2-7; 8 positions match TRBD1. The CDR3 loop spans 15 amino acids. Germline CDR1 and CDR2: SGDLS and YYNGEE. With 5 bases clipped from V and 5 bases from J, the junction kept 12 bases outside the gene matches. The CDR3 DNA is TGTGCCAGCAGTTTTCAGGACAGGGTATGGGACGAGCAGTACTTC. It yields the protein CASSFQDRVWDEQYF.

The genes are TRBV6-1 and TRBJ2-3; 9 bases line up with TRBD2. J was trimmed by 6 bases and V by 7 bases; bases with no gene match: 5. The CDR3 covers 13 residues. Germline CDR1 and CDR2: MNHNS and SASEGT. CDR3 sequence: CASTLAGPDTQYF. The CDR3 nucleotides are TGTGCCAGCACTCTAGCGGGGCCGGATACGCAGTATTTT.

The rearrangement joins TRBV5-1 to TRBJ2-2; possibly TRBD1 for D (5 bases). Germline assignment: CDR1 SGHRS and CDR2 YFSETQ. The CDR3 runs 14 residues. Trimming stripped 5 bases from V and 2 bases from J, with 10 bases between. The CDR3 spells CASRRQLNTGELFF. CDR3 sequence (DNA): TGCGCCAGCAGACGACAGTTAAACACCGGGGAGCTGTTTTTT.

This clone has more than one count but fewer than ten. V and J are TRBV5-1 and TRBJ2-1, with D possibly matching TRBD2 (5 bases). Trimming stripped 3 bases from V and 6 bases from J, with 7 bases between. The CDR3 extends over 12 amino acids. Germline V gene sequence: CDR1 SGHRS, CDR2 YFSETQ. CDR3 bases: TGCGCCAGCAGCTCCGAGGGCAATGAGCAGTTCTTC. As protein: CASSSEGNEQFF.

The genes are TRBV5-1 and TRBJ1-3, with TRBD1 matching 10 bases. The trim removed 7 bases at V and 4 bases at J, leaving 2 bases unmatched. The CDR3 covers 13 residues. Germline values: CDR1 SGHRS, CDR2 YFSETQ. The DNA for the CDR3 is TGCGCCAGCGACAGGGGGCGCGGAAACACCATATATTTT. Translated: CASDRGRGNTIYF. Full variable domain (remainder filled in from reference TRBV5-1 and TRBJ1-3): KAGVTQTPRYLIKTRGQQVTLSCSPISGHRSVSWYQQTPGQGLQFLFEYFSETQRNKGNFPGRFSGRQFSNSRSEMNVSTLELGDSALYLCASDRGRGNTIYFGEGSWLTVV.

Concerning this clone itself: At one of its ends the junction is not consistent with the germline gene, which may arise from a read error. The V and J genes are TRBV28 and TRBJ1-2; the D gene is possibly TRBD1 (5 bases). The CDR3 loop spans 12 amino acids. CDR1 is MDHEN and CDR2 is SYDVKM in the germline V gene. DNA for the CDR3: TGTGCCAGCAGTCTCTCCAGGGCCGGGCCCCTCTTC. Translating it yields CASSLSRAGPLF.

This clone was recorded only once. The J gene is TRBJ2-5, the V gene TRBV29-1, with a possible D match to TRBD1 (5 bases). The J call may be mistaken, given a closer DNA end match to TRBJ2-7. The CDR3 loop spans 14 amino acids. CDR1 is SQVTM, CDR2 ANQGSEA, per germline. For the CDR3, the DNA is TGCAGCGTTCTACCTTGGACATCATCCTACGAGCAGTACTTC. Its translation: CSVLPWTSSYEQYF.

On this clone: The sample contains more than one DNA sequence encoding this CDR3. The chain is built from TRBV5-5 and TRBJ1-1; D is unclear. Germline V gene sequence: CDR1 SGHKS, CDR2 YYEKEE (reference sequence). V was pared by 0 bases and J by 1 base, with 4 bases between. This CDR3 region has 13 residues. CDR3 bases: TGTGCCAGCAGCTTGGCGAGGAACACTGAAGCTTTCTTT. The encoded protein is CASSLARNTEAFF.

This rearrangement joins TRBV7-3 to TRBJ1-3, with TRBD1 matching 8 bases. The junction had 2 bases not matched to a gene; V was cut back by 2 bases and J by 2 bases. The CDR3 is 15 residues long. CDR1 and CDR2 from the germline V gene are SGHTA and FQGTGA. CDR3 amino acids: CASSLQGATGNTIYF. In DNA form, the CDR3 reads TGTGCCAGCAGCTTACAGGGGGCGACTGGAAACACCATATATTTT.

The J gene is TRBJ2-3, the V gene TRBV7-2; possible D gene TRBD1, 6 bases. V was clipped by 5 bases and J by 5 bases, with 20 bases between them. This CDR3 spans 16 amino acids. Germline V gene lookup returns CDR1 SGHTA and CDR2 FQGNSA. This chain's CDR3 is CASSERGSLGQDTQYF. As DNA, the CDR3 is TGTGCCAGCAGCGAAAGGGGGAGTCTAGGACAAGATACGCAGTATTTT. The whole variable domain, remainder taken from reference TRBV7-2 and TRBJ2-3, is GAGVSQSPSNKVTEKGKDVELRCDPISGHTALYWYRQSLGQGLEFLIYFQGNSAPDKSGLPSDRFSAERTGGSVSTLTIQRTQQEDSAVYLCASSERGSLGQDTQYFGPGTRLTVL.

In nucleotides, the CDR3 is TGTGCCAGCAGTGACCAAACAGGAACCCAGCATTTT. It encodes CASSDQTGTQHF. The J gene is TRBJ1-5, the V gene TRBV25-1; D is perhaps TRBD1 (5 bases). CDR1 is MGHDK, CDR2 SYGVNS, per germline. V was cut by 3 bases and J by 11 bases, with 11 bases left in between. There are 12 residues in the CDR3.

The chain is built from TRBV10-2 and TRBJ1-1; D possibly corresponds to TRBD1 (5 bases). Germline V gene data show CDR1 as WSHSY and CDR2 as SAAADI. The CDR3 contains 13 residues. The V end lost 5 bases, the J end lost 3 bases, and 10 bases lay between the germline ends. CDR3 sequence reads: CASSSWGDTEAFF. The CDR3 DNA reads TGCGCCAGCAGTTCATGGGGGGACACTGAAGCTTTCTTT.

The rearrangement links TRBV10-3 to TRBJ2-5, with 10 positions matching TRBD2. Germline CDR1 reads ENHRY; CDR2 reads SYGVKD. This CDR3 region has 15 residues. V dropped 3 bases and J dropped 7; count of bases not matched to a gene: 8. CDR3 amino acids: CAISDSGGIGGTQYF. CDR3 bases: TGTGCCATCAGTGATAGCGGGGGGATCGGAGGGACCCAGTACTTC.

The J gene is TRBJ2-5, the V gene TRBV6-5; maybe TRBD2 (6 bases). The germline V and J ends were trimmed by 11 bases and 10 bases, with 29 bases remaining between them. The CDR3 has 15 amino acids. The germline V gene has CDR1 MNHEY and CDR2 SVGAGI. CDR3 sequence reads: CAVHDGGKYLANQYF. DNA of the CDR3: TGTGCCGTCCACGACGGGGGAAAATATCTAGCGAACCAGTACTTC.

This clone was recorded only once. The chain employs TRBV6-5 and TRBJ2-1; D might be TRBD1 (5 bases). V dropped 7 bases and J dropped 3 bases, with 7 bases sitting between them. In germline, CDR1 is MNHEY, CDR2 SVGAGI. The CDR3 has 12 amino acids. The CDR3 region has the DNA TGTGCCAGCACGACAGTCTACAATGAGCAGTTCTTC. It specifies CASTTVYNEQFF.

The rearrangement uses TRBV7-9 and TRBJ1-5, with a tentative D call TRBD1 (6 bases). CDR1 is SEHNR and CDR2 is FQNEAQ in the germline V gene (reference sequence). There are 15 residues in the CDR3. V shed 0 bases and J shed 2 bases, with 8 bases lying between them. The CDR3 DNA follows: TGTGCCAGCAGCTTAGCTGGGGGCCGCAATCAGCCCCAGCATTTT. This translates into CASSLAGGRNQPQHF.

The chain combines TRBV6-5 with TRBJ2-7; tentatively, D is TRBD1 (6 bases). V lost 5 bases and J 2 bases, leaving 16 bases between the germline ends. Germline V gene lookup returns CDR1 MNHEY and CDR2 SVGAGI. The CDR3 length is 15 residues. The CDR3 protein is CASSQTDRPPYEQYF. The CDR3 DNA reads TGTGCCAGCAGTCAAACCGACAGGCCTCCCTACGAGCAGTACTTC.

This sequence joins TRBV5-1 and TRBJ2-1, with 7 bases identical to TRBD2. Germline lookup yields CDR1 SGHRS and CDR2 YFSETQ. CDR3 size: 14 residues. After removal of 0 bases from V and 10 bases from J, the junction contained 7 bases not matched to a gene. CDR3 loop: CASSLGGGEGEQFF. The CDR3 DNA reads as TGCGCCAGCAGCTTGGGCGGGGGTGAAGGAGAGCAGTTCTTC. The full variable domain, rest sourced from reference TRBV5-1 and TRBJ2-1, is KAGVTQTPRYLIKTRGQQVTLSCSPISGHRSVSWYQQTPGQGLQFLFEYFSETQRNKGNFPGRFSGRQFSNSRSEMNVSTLELGDSALYLCASSLGGGEGEQFFGPGTRLTVL.

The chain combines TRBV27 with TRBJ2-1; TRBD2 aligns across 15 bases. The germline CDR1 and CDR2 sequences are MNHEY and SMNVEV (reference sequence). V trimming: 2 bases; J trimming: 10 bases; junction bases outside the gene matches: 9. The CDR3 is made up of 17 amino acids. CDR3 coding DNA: TGTGCCAGCAGTTTAGATCCGGGACTAGCGGGAGGAGGAGAGCAGTTCTTC. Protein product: CASSLDPGLAGGGEQFF.

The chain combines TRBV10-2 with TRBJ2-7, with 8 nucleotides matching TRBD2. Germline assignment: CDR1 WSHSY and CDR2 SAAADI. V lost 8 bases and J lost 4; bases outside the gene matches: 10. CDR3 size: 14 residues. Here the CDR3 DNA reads TGCGCCAGCGTCGACCCCGGGACTAGTTACGAGCAGTACTTC. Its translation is CASVDPGTSYEQYF.

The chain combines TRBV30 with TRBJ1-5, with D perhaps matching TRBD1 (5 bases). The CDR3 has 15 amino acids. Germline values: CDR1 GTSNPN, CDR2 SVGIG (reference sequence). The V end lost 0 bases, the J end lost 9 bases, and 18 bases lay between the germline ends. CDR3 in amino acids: CAWSVRGGIGGPQHF. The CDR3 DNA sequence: TGTGCCTGGAGTGTACGAGGAGGGATCGGGGGGCCCCAGCATTTT.